The sequence of this T cell receptor beta chain was determined in a study of glioma-infiltrating T cells after dendritic cell vaccination. The V gene's germline CDR1 is SGHVS and CDR2 FNYEAQ. The CDR3 sequence is 18 residues long. The germline V and J ends were trimmed by 1 base and 0 bases, with 13 bases remaining between them. Study results and caveats: Higher pretreatment TIL content predicted longer progression-free time and survival.

Notes on this clone: Its antigen is still unknown.

TCRB CDR3 was amplified from 2 ug genomic DNA or less. Primers: 60 V beta forward and 13 J beta reverse. Assay: immunoSEQ multiplex PCR; the TCRdb copy retains only in-frame clones and omits some. The table includes about 67,000 clones, roughly 79% detected once. The V and J genes are TRBV7-6 and TRBJ2-6, with D maybe TRBD1 (6 bases). The source was blood, collected before dendritic cell vaccination. The receptor was derived from a human donor with glioblastoma. The CDR3 spells CASSLGTGQHSGANVLTF. The DNA for the CDR3 is TGTGCCAGCAGCTTAGGGACCGGACAGCACTCTGGGGCCAACGTCCTGACTTTC.